Listed below are T cell receptor beta chains from one sample, sequenced in a study of blood T cell repertoires in COVID-19. Assay: immunoSEQ multiplex PCR; the TCRdb copy retains only in-frame clones and omits some. There are about 62,000 clones in the sample; 85% to 90% occur only once, and about a sixth lies in the top ten. Sequenced input: peripheral blood. These receptors all come from a woman aged 60-70 years with COVID-19, enrolled during active disease. The CDR3 runs from the conserved cysteine through the conserved F or W. The order of the fields is D gene, clone size, J gene, V gene, CDR3 protein, CDR3 DNA. The D gene is left open where the match is weak. Expanded clones are given a class, and other clones once, few, many or no size at all.

TRBD1	once	TRBJ1-3	TRBV2	CASSAQGGGSGNTIYF	TGTGCCAGCAGCGCACAGGGGGGAGGTAGTGGAAACACCATATATTTT
TRBD1	-	TRBJ2-7	TRBV19	CASRTGTGSAEQYF	TGTGCCAGTAGGACCGGGACAGGGTCGGCCGAGCAGTACTTC
-	-	TRBJ1-6	TRBV11-2	CASSLVGSYNSPLHF	TGTGCCAGCAGCTTAGTCGGCTCCTATAATTCACCCCTCCACTTT
-	-	TRBJ1-6	TRBV4-3	CASSQAGGGLLHF	TGCGCCAGCAGCCAGGCGGGAGGGGGTCTCCTCCACTTT
-	-	TRBJ1-5	TRBV24-1	CATSEPGQSNQPQHF	TGTGCCACCAGTGAACCGGGACAATCCAATCAGCCCCAGCATTTT
TRBD1	-	TRBJ2-7	TRBV24-1	CATSDRQGHPSEQYF	TGTGCCACCAGTGACCGACAGGGCCATCCGAGCGAGCAGTACTTC
TRBD1	-	TRBJ2-1	TRBV19	CASRDGQGFRGEQFF	TGTGCCAGTAGGGACGGACAGGGATTTCGGGGTGAGCAGTTCTTC
TRBD2	-	TRBJ2-1	TRBV4-3	CASSQGAGGLDNEQFF	TGCGCCAGCAGCCAAGGGGCGGGAGGGCTAGACAATGAGCAGTTCTTC
-	-	TRBJ1-2	TRBV10-3	CAISDTQANYGYTF	TGTGCCATCAGTGATACTCAGGCTAACTATGGCTACACCTTC
TRBD2	-	TRBJ2-7	TRBV5-1	CASSLALTSGVHGPLYEQYF	TGCGCCAGCAGCTTGGCCTTAACTAGCGGAGTCCATGGCCCCCTCTACGAGCAGTACTTC
TRBD1	-	TRBJ2-7	TRBV6-2/TRBV6-3	CASSPWTGATYEQYF	TGTGCCAGCAGTCCCTGGACAGGCGCCACCTACGAGCAGTACTTC
TRBD2	-	TRBJ2-1	TRBV7-2	CASTRSGAGPYNEQFF	TGTGCCAGCACCCGAAGCGGGGCGGGACCCTACAATGAGCAGTTCTTC
-	-	TRBJ2-7	TRBV12-3/TRBV12-4	CASSLFGRHEQYF	TGTGCCAGCAGTTTATTTGGGAGACACGAGCAGTACTTC
-	-	TRBJ2-5	TRBV27	CASSLIRAGQETQYF	TGTGCCAGCAGTTTAATTAGGGCGGGCCAAGAGACCCAGTACTTC
TRBD1	few	TRBJ1-1	TRBV5-8	CASSSFGTGNTEAFF	TGTGCCAGCAGCTCGTTCGGGACAGGGAACACTGAAGCTTTCTTT
-	few	TRBJ2-7	TRBV19	CASSIVKRGFHEQYF	TGTGCCAGTAGTATAGTAAAAAGAGGTTTCCACGAGCAGTACTTC
TRBD1	-	TRBJ1-2	TRBV14	CASSQARGLGYTF	TGTGCCAGCAGCCAAGCCAGGGGGCTTGGCTACACCTTC
TRBD1	-	TRBJ1-1	TRBV28	CASSFLGQGVTEAFF	TGTGCCAGCAGTTTTCTGGGACAGGGGGTCACTGAAGCTTTCTTT
-	-	TRBJ1-5	TRBV30	CAWSASNQPQHF	TGTGCCTGGAGTGCAAGCAATCAGCCCCAGCATTTT
-	-	TRBJ1-5	TRBV4-1	CASSPGLSGNQPQHF	TGCGCCAGCAGCCCCGGACTTTCCGGCAATCAGCCCCAGCATTTT
TRBD1	-	TRBJ2-7	TRBV20-1	CSADRGDEQYF	TGCAGTGCAGACAGGGGGGACGAGCAGTACTTC
-	-	TRBJ2-1	TRBV7-8	CASSSPARGSSYNEQFF	TGTGCCAGCAGCTCTCCTGCCCGGGGGAGTTCCTACAATGAGCAGTTCTTC
TRBD1	-	TRBJ1-5	TRBV6-6	CASSLIGQGGNQPQHF	TGTGCCAGCAGTCTAATCGGACAGGGAGGCAATCAGCCCCAGCATTTT
-	-	TRBJ2-2	TRBV18	CASSPRSGWFTGELFF	TGTGCCAGCTCACCACGGAGCGGGTGGTTCACCGGGGAGCTGTTTTTT
TRBD2	-	TRBJ2-4	TRBV4-1	CASSQGTSGAENIQYF	TGCGCCAGCAGCCAAGGGACTAGCGGGGCCGAAAACATTCAGTACTTC
TRBD2	-	TRBJ2-3	TRBV4-3	CASSQGTSGSTDTQYF	TGCGCCAGCAGCCAAGGGACTAGCGGGAGTACAGATACGCAGTATTTT
-	-	TRBJ1-1	TRBV19	CASSTLTKSNTEAFF	TGTGCCAGTAGTACCCTTACAAAATCGAACACTGAAGCTTTCTTT
TRBD2	-	TRBJ2-1	TRBV6-2/TRBV6-3	CASSVAGGAYNEQFF	TGTGCCAGCAGTGTAGCGGGGGGAGCCTACAATGAGCAGTTCTTC
TRBD1	-	TRBJ1-3	TRBV19	CASRQTGMTGNTIYF	TGTGCCAGTAGGCAGACAGGGATGACTGGAAACACCATATATTTT
TRBD1	-	TRBJ2-5	TRBV5-1	CASSLQGAMETQYF	TGCGCCAGCAGCTTACAGGGGGCAATGGAGACCCAGTACTTC
TRBD1	-	TRBJ1-1	TRBV12-3/TRBV12-4	CASSWTGNTEAFF	TGTGCCAGCAGCTGGACAGGGAACACTGAAGCTTTCTTT
-	few	TRBJ1-1	TRBV19	CASSISYSEAFF	TGTGCCAGTAGTATAAGTTACTCGGAAGCTTTCTTT
TRBD1	-	TRBJ1-3	TRBV30	CAWTSLDRDTGNTIYF	TGTGCCTGGACCTCTTTGGACAGGGATACTGGAAACACCATATATTTT
-	-	TRBJ1-5	TRBV21-1	CASSKGVGQGSQPQHF	-
-	-	TRBJ2-6	TRBV6-5	CASSRGGSGANVLTF	TGTGCCAGCAGCCGAGGCGGGTCTGGGGCCAACGTCCTGACTTTC
-	-	TRBJ2-5	TRBV19	CASSIGGVQETQYF	TGTGCCAGTAGTATCGGGGGTGTCCAAGAGACCCAGTACTTC
TRBD1	once	TRBJ2-7	TRBV10-2	CASKATGGGSYEQYF	TGCGCCAGCAAGGCGACAGGGGGCGGCTCCTACGAGCAGTACTTC
TRBD2	once	TRBJ2-1	TRBV18	CASSPSGGGYEQFF	TGTGCCAGCTCCCCCTCGGGCGGGGGGTATGAGCAGTTCTTC
TRBD1	-	TRBJ2-7	TRBV9	CASSVEGTAYEQYF	TGTGCCAGCAGCGTAGAAGGGACAGCCTACGAGCAGTACTTC
-	-	TRBJ1-1	TRBV5-1	CASSLIRTEAFF	TGCGCCAGCAGCTTGATCCGCACTGAAGCTTTCTTT
TRBD2	-	TRBJ2-1	TRBV7-2	CASSAGTRQFF	TGTGCCAGCAGCGCTGGGACTAGACAGTTCTTC
TRBD2	once	TRBJ2-7	TRBV5-1	CASSLDRTSGSSYEQYF	TGCGCCAGCAGCTTGGATAGGACTAGCGGGAGTTCCTACGAGCAGTACTTC
TRBD1	-	TRBJ2-7	TRBV30	CAWSAGQLYEQYF	TGTGCCTGGAGTGCGGGACAGCTATACGAGCAGTACTTC
-	-	TRBJ1-2	TRBV5-1	CASSFLVGSNYGYTF	TGCGCCAGCAGCTTTTTGGTGGGCTCTAACTATGGCTACACCTTC
TRBD1	-	TRBJ1-2	TRBV30	CAWSAGQGSYYGYTF	TGTGCCTGGAGTGCAGGACAGGGATCCTACTATGGCTACACCTTC
-	-	TRBJ1-1	TRBV19	CASSIGRGRNTEAFF	TGTGCCAGTAGTATAGGGCGTGGGAGGAACACTGAAGCTTTCTTT
TRBD1	-	TRBJ2-3	TRBV7-9	CANSLGGGRGPNTQYF	TGTGCCAACAGCTTAGGGGGCGGTAGGGGCCCAAATACGCAGTATTTT
-	few	TRBJ2-7	TRBV7-9	CASSFGNEQYF	TGTGCCAGCAGCTTCGGGAACGAGCAGTACTTC
-	-	TRBJ2-7	TRBV6-4	CASSDPPVEGIAYEQYF	TGTGCCAGCAGTGACCCCCCCGTGGAGGGGATAGCCTACGAGCAGTACTTC
-	-	TRBJ1-2	TRBV5-1	CASRVGANYGYTF	TGCGCCAGCCGCGTGGGAGCTAACTATGGCTACACCTTC
-	-	TRBJ1-1	TRBV29-1	CSVNLPTGIGTEAFF	TGCAGCGTGAACCTCCCCACAGGTATAGGGACTGAAGCTTTCTTT
-	-	TRBJ1-1	TRBV6-1	CASSEASVVAEAFF	TGTGCCAGCAGTGAAGCTTCGGTTGTCGCTGAAGCTTTCTTT
-	-	TRBJ2-3	TRBV7-6	CASSLSASGGLGATDTQYF	TGTGCCAGCAGCTTATCGGCTAGCGGAGGTCTGGGGGCCACAGATACGCAGTATTTT
-	-	TRBJ1-2	TRBV3-1/TRBV3-2	CASSQEQGWGYTF	TGTGCCAGCAGCCAAGAACAGGGATGGGGCTACACCTTC
TRBD1	-	TRBJ2-7	TRBV7-9	CASSYLGQAYEQYF	TGTGCCAGCAGCTACCTTGGACAGGCCTACGAGCAGTACTTC
-	-	TRBJ1-5	TRBV4-1	CASSHDQGNQPQHF	TGCGCCAGCAGCCATGACCAGGGAAATCAGCCCCAGCATTTT
TRBD1	-	TRBJ2-7	TRBV5-4	CASSSEGTGVYEQYF	TGTGCCAGCAGCTCGGAGGGGACAGGGGTATACGAGCAGTACTTC
-	-	TRBJ2-3	TRBV6-2/TRBV6-3	CASSYSRGLDTQYF	TGTGCCAGCAGTTACTCCAGGGGATTAGATACGCAGTATTTT
-	-	TRBJ1-4	TRBV11-2	CASSDSAGGATNEKLFF	TGTGCCAGCAGCGACTCCGCGGGGGGGGCAACTAATGAAAAACTGTTTTTT